The T cell receptor (beta chain) under discussion was sequenced for a study of shared clonotypes between healthy human individuals. Assay used: immunoSEQ multiplex PCR; TCRdb lists only in-frame clones, some missing. The sample holds around 600,000 clones, roughly 98% seen once. Concerning this clone: The target antigen is unknown.

CD45RO-negative, CCR7-selected cells formed the naive CD8 fraction, which excluded terminally differentiated effector memory CD45RA+ cells. Study results and limitations: Naive subsets typically showed greater estimated richness than memory subsets. Roughly 5% of naive CD4 clonotypes were common to four donors. Donors were few, which limited the genetic and exposure-history diversity represented.

V was pared by 0 bases and J by 8 bases, with 10 bases between. The V gene's germline CDR1 is MNHEY and CDR2 SMNVEV (reference sequence). The CDR3 has 13 amino acids. The TCR sequence derives from a man aged 30 to 39 in good health. V is TRBV27 and J is TRBJ1-2, with D unclear. Sequenced sample: naive CD8+ T cells sorted from blood. The CDR3 nucleotides read TGTGCCAGCAGTTTATCTCCTTTAGACGGCTACACCTTC. Protein sequence: CASSLSPLDGYTF.